These T cell receptor beta chains were read from a single sample in a study of T cells after yellow fever vaccination. A single record per CDR3 protein comes from TCRdb applying MiXCR to the 5' RACE reads. This table holds roughly 500,000 distinct CDR3 sequences, roughly 21% found once. Sample: PBMCs, taken 15 days after the yellow fever booster vaccination. These receptors were taken from a man aged 25 to 45 who received the YFV17D yellow fever vaccine. Both conserved end residues are part of each CDR3. D genes are given only for firm matches. Expanded clones are given a class, and other clones once, few, many or no size at all.

size	D	V	J	DNA	CDR3
few	-	TRBV5-6	TRBJ1-1	TGTGCCAGCAGCTGGGGGGCCGTTGAAGCTTTCTTT	CASSWGAVEAFF
-	-	TRBV5-1	TRBJ1-2	TGCGCCAGCAGCCGGGTAACCGGCGGCTATGGCTACACCTTC	CASSRVTGGYGYTF
-	-	TRBV5-1	TRBJ2-7	TGCGCCAGCAGCTTGGTGGGAGGTGATCGCTCCTACGAGCAGTACTTC	CASSLVGGDRSYEQYF
few	-	TRBV4-3	TRBJ2-2	TGCGCCAGCAGCCCCGGACGCCCCGGGGAGCTGTTTTTT	CASSPGRPGELFF
-	TRBD2	TRBV20-1	TRBJ2-1	TGCAGTGCTGTACGACTAGCGGGGTATAATGAGCAGTTCTTC	CSAVRLAGYNEQFF
-	-	TRBV7-6	TRBJ2-7	TGTGCCAGCAGCTGGCTGAACATTCCTCAAATCTCTGGATGCTACGAGCAGTACTTC	CASSWLNIPQISGCYEQYF
few	TRBD1	TRBV6-5	TRBJ1-6	TGTGCCAGCAGTTACTCGGTTACAGGGGCCTTTAATTCACCCCTCCACTTT	CASSYSVTGAFNSPLHF
few	-	TRBV7-9	TRBJ2-2	TGTGCCAACAACATGCTAACAGGGACCGGGGAGCTGTTTTTT	CANNMLTGTGELFF
-	-	TRBV24-1	TRBJ2-5	TGTGCCACCAGTGACCAAGAGGACCGACCCCAAGAGACCCAGTACTTC	CATSDQEDRPQETQYF
-	TRBD1	TRBV12-3/TRBV12-4	TRBJ2-5	TGTGCCAGCGACATGACAGGGTCGGGAGAGACCCAGTACTTC	CASDMTGSGETQYF
few	TRBD1	TRBV7-6	TRBJ1-1	TGTGCCAGCAGCTTGCAGGGGGCGCCGAACACTGAAGCTTTCTTT	CASSLQGAPNTEAFF
few	-	TRBV29-1	TRBJ2-5	TGCAGCGGTGAATTGAATACCCCCCCAGAGACCCAGTACTTC	CSGELNTPPETQYF
-	-	TRBV20-1	TRBJ2-4	TGCAGTGCTAGAGCCCCCGGAGGGGCAGCCAAAAACATTCAGTACTTC	CSARAPGGAAKNIQYF
-	-	TRBV7-9	TRBJ2-1	TGTGCCAGCAGGAAAACTGGGAATGAGCAGTTCTTC	CASRKTGNEQFF
-	-	TRBV5-1	TRBJ2-1	TGCGCCAGCTGTCCCACCGGGACCGAGATTAATGAGCAGTTCTTC	CASCPTGTEINEQFF
-	TRBD1	TRBV10-3	TRBJ2-7	TGTGCCATCAGTGGCAGGGGGAATACCATCTACGAGCAGTACTTC	CAISGRGNTIYEQYF
-	-	TRBV20-1	TRBJ2-5	TGCAGTGCAGCAGGACCGGGCCAGTACTTC	CSAAGPGQYF
few	TRBD2	TRBV6-1	TRBJ2-7	TGTGCCAGCAGTATAGCGGGAGTGGGCCACGAGCAGTACTTC	CASSIAGVGHEQYF
-	TRBD2	TRBV4-2	TRBJ2-1	TGTGCCAGCAGCCCGGAGGGGGCTACGGGGAGCGGGAGGGTCAATGAGCAGTTCTTC	CASSPEGATGSGRVNEQFF
-	-	TRBV12-3/TRBV12-4	TRBJ2-7	TGTGCCAGCAGTTTAAGCGGAAAACTCTCCTACGAGCAGTACTTC	CASSLSGKLSYEQYF
few	-	TRBV6-2/TRBV6-3	TRBJ2-7	TGTGCCAGCAGTTACGTGGGACTTAACTACGAGCAGTACTTC	CASSYVGLNYEQYF
-	-	TRBV19	TRBJ2-2	TGTGCCAGTAGTATTGTGTGGGGGGCCGGGGAGCTGTTTTTT	CASSIVWGAGELFF
-	TRBD1	TRBV9	TRBJ2-3	TGTGCCAGCAGCGGGTGGGACAGCCGCACAGATACGCAGTATTTT	CASSGWDSRTDTQYF
few	-	TRBV12-3/TRBV12-4	TRBJ1-6	TGTGCCAGCAGCATTGGGAATTCACCCCTCCACTTT	CASSIGNSPLHF
-	-	TRBV28	TRBJ2-7	TGTGCCAGCAGGGACGACAGACCGATGGGGGTGGGCTCCTACGAGCAGTACTTC	CASRDDRPMGVGSYEQYF
-	-	TRBV7-8	TRBJ1-1	TGTGCCAGCAGCCTAGTTCCCTACTATGAGGAAGACGCGAACACTGAAGCTTTCTTT	CASSLVPYYEEDANTEAFF
few	TRBD1	TRBV7-9	TRBJ2-1	TGTGCCAGCAGCTTAGCGGGGACAGTCTCCTACAATGAGCAGTTCTTC	CASSLAGTVSYNEQFF
-	-	TRBV3-1	TRBJ2-7	TGTGCCAGCTGTCCGCCGCAGTTAAAACCTTTAAAGAGCTACGAGCAGTACTTC	CASCPPQLKPLKSYEQYF
few	-	TRBV7-9	TRBJ2-5	TGTGCCAGCGGTCTAATACAAGAGACCCAGTACTTC	CASGLIQETQYF
-	-	TRBV20-1	TRBJ2-3	TGCAGTGCCAGAGACTACTATACGCAGTATTTT	CSARDYYTQYF
few	-	TRBV7-2	TRBJ2-7	TGTGCCAGCAGCCCCGGGGTGGCGGGGAGCTACGAGCAGTACTTC	CASSPGVAGSYEQYF
-	TRBD2	TRBV7-2	TRBJ2-7	TGTGCCAGCAGCTCTAGCGGGATACTCTCCTACGAGCAGTACTTC	CASSSSGILSYEQYF
-	-	TRBV6-2/TRBV6-3	TRBJ2-7	TGTGCCAGCGTCCTAGGATGGGCTGGGGAGCAGTACTTC	CASVLGWAGEQYF
-	-	TRBV12-3/TRBV12-4	TRBJ1-2	TGTGCCAGCAGTTCGGGACATGCTGGCTACACCTTC	CASSSGHAGYTF
few	TRBD2	TRBV5-1	TRBJ2-1	TGCGCCAGCAGCAAGACTAGCGGCGAGCAGTTCTTC	CASSKTSGEQFF
-	TRBD1	TRBV4-2	TRBJ1-1	TGTGCCAGCAGCCAAGAGGGGACAGGGGGCGCGGGGGATACTGAAGCTTTCTTT	CASSQEGTGGAGDTEAFF
-	TRBD1	TRBV20-1	TRBJ2-1	TGCAGTGCTCTAACCTACACAGGGGGGAACTACAATGAGCAGTTCTTC	CSALTYTGGNYNEQFF
few	TRBD2	TRBV29-1	TRBJ2-2	TGCAGCGTGGCCGGGACTAGCGGGACGAACACCGGGGAGCTGTTTTTT	CSVAGTSGTNTGELFF
few	TRBD2	TRBV14	TRBJ2-1	TGTGCCAGCAGCCAAGGTCTAGCGGGAGCGGATGAGCAGTTCTTC	CASSQGLAGADEQFF
few	TRBD2	TRBV18	TRBJ2-5	TGTGCCAGCTCACCACCCACTAGCGGGAGCCCACCAGAGACCCAGTACTTC	CASSPPTSGSPPETQYF
-	-	TRBV12-5	TRBJ2-3	TGTGCTAGTGCCGAACGAAGGGGGGTGGCAGATACGCAGTATTTT	CASAERRGVADTQYF
-	-	TRBV29-1	TRBJ1-1	TGCAGCGTTGACTCGATGACAGGGAACACTGAAGCTTTCTTT	CSVDSMTGNTEAFF
-	-	TRBV6-2/TRBV6-3	TRBJ1-1	TGTGCCAGCAGACGGGTAGAAGGATCAAGTGAAGCTTTCTTT	CASRRVEGSSEAFF
-	TRBD2	TRBV20-1	TRBJ2-5	TGCAGTGCTAGAGGGACTAGCGGGTGGCAAGAGACCCAGTACTTC	CSARGTSGWQETQYF
-	-	TRBV5-1	TRBJ2-1	TGCGCCAGCATGACGGGAGAAAACAATGAGCAGTTCTTC	CASMTGENNEQFF
few	-	TRBV4-3	TRBJ2-7	TGCGCCAGCAGCCAAGAGACAGTTTCCTACGAGCAGTACTTC	CASSQETVSYEQYF
few	TRBD2	TRBV6-1	TRBJ2-1	TGTGCCAGCAGTCCACCGGGCGGGAGTGGTAATGAGCAGTTCTTC	CASSPPGGSGNEQFF
few	TRBD2	TRBV5-5	TRBJ2-1	TGTGCCAGCAGCTTGGGGGGACTAGCGGGAATTGGGGAGCAGTTCTTC	CASSLGGLAGIGEQFF
-	-	TRBV18	TRBJ2-5	TGTGCCAGCTCATTCCAGACGTACCAAGAGACCCAGTACTTC	CASSFQTYQETQYF
once	-	TRBV13	TRBJ2-7	TGTGCCAGCAGCAACCTCAAGGCCAGCGACTACGAGCAGTACTTC	CASSNLKASDYEQYF
few	-	TRBV20-1	TRBJ2-1	TGCAGTGGGAGTTCGGGAGAGTACGGTGAGCAGTTCTTC	CSGSSGEYGEQFF
-	TRBD2	TRBV10-3	TRBJ2-5	TGTGCCATCAGTGAAGCGGGATCACAAGAGACCCAGTACTTC	CAISEAGSQETQYF
-	-	TRBV10-3	TRBJ2-7	TGTGCCATCAGTGACCCGTGGAGGTCCTCCTACGAGCAGTACTTC	CAISDPWRSSYEQYF
few	-	TRBV20-1	TRBJ2-2	TGCAGTGCTAGGGTTAGTCCTCTAGCCGGGGAGCTGTTTTTT	CSARVSPLAGELFF